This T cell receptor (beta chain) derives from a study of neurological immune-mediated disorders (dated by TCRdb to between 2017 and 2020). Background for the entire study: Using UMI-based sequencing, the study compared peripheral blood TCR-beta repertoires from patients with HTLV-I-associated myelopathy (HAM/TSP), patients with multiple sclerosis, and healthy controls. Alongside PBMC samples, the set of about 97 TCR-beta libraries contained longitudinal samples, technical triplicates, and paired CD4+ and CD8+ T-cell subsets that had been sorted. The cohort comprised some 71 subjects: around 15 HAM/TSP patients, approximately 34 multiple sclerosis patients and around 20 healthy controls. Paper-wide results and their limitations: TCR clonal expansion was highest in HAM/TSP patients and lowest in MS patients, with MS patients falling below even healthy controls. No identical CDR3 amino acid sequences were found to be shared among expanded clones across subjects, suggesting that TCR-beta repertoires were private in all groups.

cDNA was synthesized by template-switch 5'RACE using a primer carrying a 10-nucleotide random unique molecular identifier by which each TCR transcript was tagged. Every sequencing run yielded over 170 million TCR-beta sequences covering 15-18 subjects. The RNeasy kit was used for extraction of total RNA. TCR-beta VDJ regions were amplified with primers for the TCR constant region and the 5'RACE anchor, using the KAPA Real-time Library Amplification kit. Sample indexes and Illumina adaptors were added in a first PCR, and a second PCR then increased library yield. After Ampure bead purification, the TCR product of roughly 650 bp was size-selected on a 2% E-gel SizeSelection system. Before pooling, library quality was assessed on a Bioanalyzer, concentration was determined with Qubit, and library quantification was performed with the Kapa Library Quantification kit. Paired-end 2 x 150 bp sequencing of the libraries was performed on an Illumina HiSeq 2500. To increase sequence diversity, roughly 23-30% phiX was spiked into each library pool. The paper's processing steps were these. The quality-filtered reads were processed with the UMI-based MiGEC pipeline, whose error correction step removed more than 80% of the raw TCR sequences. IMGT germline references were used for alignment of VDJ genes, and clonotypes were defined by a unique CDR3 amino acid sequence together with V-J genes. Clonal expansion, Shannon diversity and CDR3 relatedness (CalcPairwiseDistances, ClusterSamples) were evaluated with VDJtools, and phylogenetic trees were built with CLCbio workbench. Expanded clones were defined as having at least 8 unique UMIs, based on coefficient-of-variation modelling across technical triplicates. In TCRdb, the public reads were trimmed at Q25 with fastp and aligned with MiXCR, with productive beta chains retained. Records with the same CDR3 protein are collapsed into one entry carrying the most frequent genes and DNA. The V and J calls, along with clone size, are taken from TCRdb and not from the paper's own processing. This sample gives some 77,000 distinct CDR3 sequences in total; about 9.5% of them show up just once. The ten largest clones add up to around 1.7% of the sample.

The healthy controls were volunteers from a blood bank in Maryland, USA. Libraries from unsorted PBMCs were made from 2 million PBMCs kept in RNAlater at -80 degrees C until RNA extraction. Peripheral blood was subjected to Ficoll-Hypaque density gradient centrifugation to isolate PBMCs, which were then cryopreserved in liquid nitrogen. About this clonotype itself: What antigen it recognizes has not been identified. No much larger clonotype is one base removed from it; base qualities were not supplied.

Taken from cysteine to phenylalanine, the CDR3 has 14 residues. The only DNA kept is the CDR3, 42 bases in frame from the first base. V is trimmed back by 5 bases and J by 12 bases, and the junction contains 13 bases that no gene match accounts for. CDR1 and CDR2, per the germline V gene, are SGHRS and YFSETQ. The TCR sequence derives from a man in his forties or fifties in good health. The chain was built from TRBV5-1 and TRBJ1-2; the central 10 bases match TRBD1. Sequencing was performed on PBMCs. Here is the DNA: TGCGCCAGCAGGTCCCCCGGGACAGGGGAGAAACACACCTTC. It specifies CASRSPGTGEKHTF.